This entry features one TCR beta chain sequence. This entry is derived from a study of cytomegalovirus exposure and HLA in healthy donors. Primers for the PCR totalled 60 Vbeta and 13 Jbeta. Profiled with immunoSEQ multiplex PCR; TCRdb holds only in-frame clones, not every one. Among approximately 160,000 clones listed, 68% were seen once. The clonotype originates from a woman between 40 and 55 years old in good health and CMV-seropositive. The sequencing input was PBMCs.

The CDR3 region has the DNA TGCGCCAGCAGCTTGAACCAGGGTTATGGCTACACCTTC. This gives the protein CASSLNQGYGYTF. The V gene is TRBV5-1, the J gene TRBJ1-2; D is possibly TRBD1 (5 bases). In germline, CDR1 is SGHRS, CDR2 YFSETQ. This CDR3 has 13 residues. V lost 1 base and J lost 5, with 9 bases in between.